The 8 T cell receptor beta chains listed next were all sequenced from one sample in a study of blood T cells in healthy people across ages. For the second PCR, which ran for 7 to 11 cycles, a sample-barcoded 5' primer and a J-beta primer mix were used. TCRdb reprocessed the 5' RACE reads via MiXCR and lists one record per CDR3 protein. The sample shows hundreds of thousands of distinct CDR3 sequences, roughly 64% of them seen only once. Source material: blood. Every receptor here comes from a man aged 25-45 years in good health.

The chain is built from TRBV24-1 and TRBJ2-3; no clear D gene. The CDR3 is 13 residues long. CDR1 and CDR2 (germline): KGHDR, SFDVKD. Trimming stripped 7 bases from V and 2 bases from J, with 9 bases between. The CDR3 bases are TGTGCCACCAGCGAGAGCTTCACAGATACGCAGTATTTT. It codes for CATSESFTDTQYF.

The J gene is TRBJ2-4, the V gene TRBV7-6, with TRBD2 matching over 11 bases. The J call may be in error: the DNA end matches TRBJ2-7 better. From germline, CDR1 is SGHVS and CDR2 FNYEAQ. The CDR3 runs to 17 residues. CDR3 coding DNA: TGTGCCAGCAGCCCCCGGACTAGCGGGTCCAGCTCCTACGAGCAGTACTTC. Its protein product is CASSPRTSGSSSYEQYF.

The V and J genes are TRBV29-1 and TRBJ2-7; D gene unclear. The CDR3 loop spans 12 amino acids. CDR1 SQVTM and CDR2 ANQGSEA come from the germline V gene. The V end lost 2 bases, the J end lost 5 bases, and 10 bases lay between the germline ends. The CDR3, as DNA: TGCAGCGTTGAAAAGTCCCGTCACGAGCAGTACTTC. Its protein product is CSVEKSRHEQYF.

This clonotype was detected a few times. V and J are TRBV29-1 and TRBJ1-2; 9 positions agree with TRBD1. CDR3 size: 13 residues. Germline V lookup: CDR1 SQVTM, CDR2 ANQGSEA. V trimming: 6 bases; J trimming: 8 bases; junction bases outside the gene matches: 10. In DNA, the CDR3 is TGCAGCGTCAAGAGGACAGGGGCGGGGGGCTACACCTTC. Translating gives CSVKRTGAGGYTF.

This clonotype was recorded at least ten times. The rearrangement uses TRBV20-1 and TRBJ2-7, with 10 bases fitting TRBD1. J was trimmed by 1 base and V by 5 bases; bases with no gene match: 2. The CDR3 loop spans 13 amino acids. In germline, CDR1 is DFQATT, CDR2 SNEGSKA (reference sequence). The CDR3, as DNA: TGCAGTGCTGGGGGACAGGGGTCCTACGAGCAGTACTTC. Residues: CSAGGQGSYEQYF.

The table lists this clonotype with a few counts. The DNA of the CDR3 is TGTGCCAGCAGCTTAAGTATATTAGCGGGAGGCGAGCAGTACTTC. It encodes CASSLSILAGGEQYF. J is TRBJ2-7 and V is TRBV7-6, with 10 bases that match TRBD2. V was clipped by 2 bases and J by 6 bases; unmatched bases: 7. The CDR3 has 15 residues. Germline assignment: CDR1 SGHVS and CDR2 FNYEAQ.

The chain is built from TRBV6-6 and TRBJ2-1; D perhaps matches TRBD2 (5 bases). Trimming stripped 6 bases from V and 5 bases from J, with 14 bases between. Germline CDR1 reads MNHNY; CDR2 reads SVGAGI (reference sequence). The CDR3 is 14 residues long. The CDR3 DNA reads as TGTGCCAGCAGGAGCGGCCTACTAGACAATGAGCAGTTCTTC. It yields the protein CASRSGLLDNEQFF.

The chain has TRBV6-5 and TRBJ1-1; 7 nucleotides align to TRBD1. This CDR3 region has 13 residues. Per germline, CDR1 MNHEY and CDR2 SVGAGI. The J segment lost 6 bases and the V segment lost 6 bases, leaving 7 bases of the junction unmatched. For the CDR3, the DNA is TGTGCCAGCAGCCAGGGACAGACCCCTGAAGCTTTCTTT. It encodes CASSQGQTPEAFF.